This T cell receptor (beta chain) was obtained from a study of T-cell reconstitution after alpha-beta-depleted transplantation in children. This clonotype has more than one count but fewer than ten. TCRbeta library preparation incorporated unique molecular identifiers. A single record per CDR3 protein comes from TCRdb applying MiXCR to the PCR reads. The sample holds 150,000 to 200,000 distinct CDR3 sequences, more than 14% seen once. Germline V lookup: CDR1 MNHNS, CDR2 SASEGT. The CDR3 runs 15 residues. V was clipped by 6 bases and J by 0 bases, with 13 bases between them. The source of this sequence is a human donor who donated a stem cell graft to a child with acute lymphoblastic leukemia. The sequences come from PBMCs from the stem cell graft donor, collected from the stem cell graft. This chain joins TRBV6-1 and TRBJ2-3, with D possibly matching TRBD1 (6 bases). The CDR3 region is CASRLTGRSTDTQYF. CDR3 coding DNA: TGTGCCAGCAGATTGACAGGCCGAAGCACAGATACGCAGTATTTT.